These 14 T cell receptor beta chains were sequenced from one sample in a study of blood T cell repertoires in COVID-19. Generated by immunoSEQ multiplex PCR, the TCRdb table keeps only in-frame clones and is missing some. The sample has 110,000 or so clones, about 84% seen once; the top ten hold around 1.5%. Sample: peripheral blood. These receptors came from a man aged 50 to 59 with acute or convalescent COVID-19.

The rearrangement joins TRBV20-1 to TRBJ1-2; 7 nucleotides line up with TRBD1. V lost 3 bases to trimming and J lost 10 bases; unmatched junction nucleotides: 5. This CDR3 spans 11 amino acids. The germline CDR1 and CDR2 sequences are DFQATT and SNEGSKA (reference sequence). CDR3 bases: TGCAGTGCTAGCCCGACAGGGTACTACACCTTC. This sequence encodes CSASPTGYYTF.

CDR3 nucleotide sequence: TGTGCCAGCAGCCAAGACAGCTACAGCGGGAACACTGAAGCTTTCTTT. Its translation is CASSQDSYSGNTEAFF. The V call is TRBV4-2, the J call TRBJ1-1; D remains ambiguous. The CDR3 sequence is 16 residues long. Trimming removed 0 bases at V and 1 base at J, with 12 bases between. From germline, CDR1 is LGHNA and CDR2 YNFKEQ.

The chain recombines TRBV4-1 with TRBJ2-1, with 10 bases fitting TRBD1. The CDR3 spans 16 residues. Germline V lookup: CDR1 MGHRA, CDR2 YSYEKL. Trimming removed 1 base from V and 7 bases from J; junction bases left unmatched: 7. The CDR3 sequence is CASSQVRDRGGNEQFF. In nucleotides, the CDR3 is TGCGCCAGCAGCCAAGTTAGGGACAGGGGAGGGAATGAGCAGTTCTTC.

This clone was detected only once. The rearrangement links TRBV12-5 to TRBJ2-7, with TRBD1 as a possible D gene (6 bases). CDR1 and CDR2 from the germline V gene are LGHNT and FRNRAP. The CDR3 extends over 17 amino acids. The V gene lost 1 base and the J gene lost 1 base, with 17 bases spanning the gap. This CDR3 reads CASGLGLQGHRSYEQYV. CDR3 DNA sequence: TGTGCTAGTGGTTTGGGCCTACAGGGTCACCGATCCTACGAGCAGTACGTC.

The CDR3 here is CASRTLLLQVRSTEAFF. The DNA for the CDR3 is TGTGCCAGCAGGACTCTACTCTTACAGGTACGGAGCACTGAAGCTTTCTTT. This rearrangement joins TRBV6-4 to TRBJ1-1; perhaps TRBD1 as D (5 bases). The CDR3 runs 17 residues. V was clipped by 6 bases and J by 4 bases, with 24 bases between them. CDR1 is MRHNA, CDR2 SNTAGT, per germline.

The rearrangement joins TRBV7-3 to TRBJ2-1; 10 bases are shared with TRBD2. Germline CDR1 reads SGHTA; CDR2 reads FQGTGA. V lost 4 bases, J lost 6 bases, and 6 bases stayed unmatched. The CDR3 consists of 15 residues. Here the CDR3 reads CASSWVAGGRNEQFF. The DNA for the CDR3 is TGTGCCAGCAGCTGGGTAGCGGGGGGCCGCAATGAGCAGTTCTTC.

Only one count was recorded for this clone. This chain links TRBV12-3 or TRBV12-4 with TRBJ1-2; tentatively, D is TRBD1 (5 bases). Deletions cut 3 bases from V and 8 bases from J, with 10 bases between. The CDR3 contains 12 residues. The chain's CDR3 is CASSLVRGGYTF. The CDR3 DNA reads as TGTGCCAGCAGTTTGGTAAGGGGCGGCTACACCTTC.

J is TRBJ1-4 and V is TRBV30; 7 nucleotides align to TRBD1. V shed 4 bases and J 8 bases; nucleotides not matched to a gene: 7. The CDR3 consists of 13 residues. Germline values: CDR1 GTSNPN, CDR2 SVGIG (reference sequence). CDR3 coding DNA: TGTGCCTGGACCCAAAACAGGGGAGAAAAACTGTTTTTT. Protein sequence: CAWTQNRGEKLFF.

CDR3 amino acids: CASSSGQGRETQYF. The DNA of the CDR3 is TGCGCCAGCAGCTCGGGACAGGGTCGGGAGACCCAGTACTTC. The chain uses TRBV5-1 and TRBJ2-5; 9 bases fit TRBD1. CDR3 length equals 14 residues. J was trimmed by 5 bases and V by 3 bases; bases with no gene match: 5. In germline, CDR1 is SGHRS, CDR2 YFSETQ.

This clone has a single count. The genes are TRBV3-1 (or the pseudogene TRBV3-2) and TRBJ2-3; 7 bases line up with TRBD2. With V trimmed by 2 bases and J by 0 bases, 2 bases remained unmatched. Germline V gene data show CDR1 as LGHDT and CDR2 as YNNKEL (reference sequence). This CDR3 contains 15 residues. CDR3: CASSQSGVSTDTQYF. The CDR3, as DNA: TGTGCCAGCAGCCAAAGCGGGGTGAGCACAGATACGCAGTATTTT.

V gene TRBV5-4 combines with J gene TRBJ1-2; 9 bases are shared with TRBD1. The CDR3 spans 16 residues. The J segment lost 4 bases and the V segment lost 4 bases, leaving 11 bases of the junction unmatched. Germline assignment: CDR1 SGHNT and CDR2 YYREEE (reference sequence). The CDR3 DNA sequence: TGTGCCAGCAGCGGAGGACAGGGGAATACAGTCTATGGCTACACCTTC. It translates to CASSGGQGNTVYGYTF.

The rearrangement links TRBV21-1 to TRBJ1-5; TRBD1, the table's D call, lacks a check against the DNA. TRBV21-1 represents a pseudogene. The CDR3 covers 17 residues. CDR3 coding DNA: TGTGCCAGCAGCTGGACAGGGTTTTGGTTTAGCAATCAGCCCCAGCATTTT. It yields the protein CASSWTGFWFSNQPQHF.

The rearrangement uses TRBV18 and TRBJ2-2, with 7 bases identical to TRBD2. The CDR3 is 15 residues long. Germline lookup yields CDR1 KGHSH and CDR2 LQKENI. V dropped 4 bases and J dropped 1; count of bases not matched to a gene: 3. The CDR3 nucleotides are TGTGCCAGCTCACAGGCTAGCGGGAACACCGGGGAGCTGTTTTTT. Encoded protein: CASSQASGNTGELFF.

The chain has TRBV21-1 and TRBJ2-2; TRBD1 is taken as the D call from the table, unchecked against the DNA. TRBV21-1 is a documented pseudogene. This CDR3 comprises 15 residues. CDR3 loop: CASSHRGRCTGELFF. In DNA, the CDR3 is TGTGCCAGCAGCCACAGGGGGCGATGCACCGGGGAGCTGTTTTTT.